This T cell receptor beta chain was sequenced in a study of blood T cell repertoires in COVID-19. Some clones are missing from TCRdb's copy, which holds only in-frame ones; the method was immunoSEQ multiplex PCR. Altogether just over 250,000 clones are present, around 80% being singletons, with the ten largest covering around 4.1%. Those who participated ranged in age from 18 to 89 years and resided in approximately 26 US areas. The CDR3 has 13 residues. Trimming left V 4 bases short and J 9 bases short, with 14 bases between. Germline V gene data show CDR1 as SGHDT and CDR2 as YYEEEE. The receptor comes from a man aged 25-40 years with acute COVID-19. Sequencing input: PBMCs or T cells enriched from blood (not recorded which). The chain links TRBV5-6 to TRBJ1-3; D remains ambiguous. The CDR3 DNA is TGTGCCAGCAGCAGCCCCCCTGGAGTCACCATATATTTT. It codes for CASSSPPGVTIYF.